This T cell receptor beta chain was captured in a study of long-term antiretroviral therapy in people with HIV. V gave up 4 bases and J gave up 8 bases, with 17 bases separating them. The CDR3 is made up of 14 amino acids. Germline V lookup: CDR1 SGHTA, CDR2 FQGNSA. With survey level as its setting, the immunoSEQ assay was v3.0. Sequencing targeted roughly 35,000-55,000 T-cell genomes per sample. Only in-frame clones appear in the TCRdb table, and some are missing; sequencing was by immunoSEQ multiplex PCR. Here the sample spans 26,000 or so clones, 70% to 90% being singletons. From each donor, at least one pre-ART PBMC sample and at least two post-ART PBMC samples were obtained. United States facilities provided treatment to all participants with HIV.

This chain connects TRBV7-2 to TRBJ1-2; D is possibly TRBD1 (5 bases). The origin of this receptor is a young woman with HIV. The sample in question was unsorted PBMCs, obtained 1.9 years after starting antiretroviral therapy. Written as DNA, the CDR3 is TGTGCCAGCAGCTCTCCGGGACTCTCCCCGGGCTACACCTTC. Amino acids: CASSSPGLSPGYTF.